This T cell receptor beta chain stems from a study of T cell responses to AZD1222 COVID-19 vaccine. Study-level findings and limits: Dominant CD4 TCR responses targeted spike regions 160-218 and 743-854. The donor cohort was predominantly white British with a female majority, and clonal diversity may have been underestimated. Epitopes outside B.1.351 and B.1.1.7 mutated regions reportedly drew nearly half of spike TCRs.

As regards this clone: Antigen: not known.

Germline CDR1 is SGHRS and CDR2 is YFSETQ. Trimming removed 2 bases from V and 1 base from J; junction bases left unmatched: 3. CDR3 size: 15 residues. Sequencing used immunoSEQ multiplex PCR; TCRdb keeps in-frame clones, though not all of them. The sample has roughly 150,000 clones, less than 90% seen once. The clonotype originates from an adult who had recovered from COVID-19. The sequencing here drew on peripheral blood, taken after recovery from COVID-19. The chain employs TRBV5-1 and TRBJ2-1, with 7 bases fitting TRBD2. CDR3 in amino acids: CASSFEGGSYNEQFF. In DNA, the CDR3 is TGCGCCAGCAGCTTCGAGGGAGGGTCCTACAATGAGCAGTTCTTC.